This T cell receptor (beta chain) derives from a study of CD8 T cells in Susac syndrome. Points from the study as a whole: Only a relatively small number of individuals were included in the TCR sequencing and HLA analysis.

Note on this clonotype: Its matching antigen is unknown.

The CDR3 runs to 14 residues. The V gene lost 2 bases and the J gene lost 5 bases, with 13 bases spanning the gap. CDR1 is MNHEY, CDR2 SVGEGT, per germline. The authors reverse transcribed roughly 0.5 to 1 ug RNA with random hexamers. TCRdb ran MiXCR on the immunoSEQ multiplex PCR reads and lists one entry per CDR3 protein. The sample consists of 250,000 to 300,000 distinct CDR3 sequences, around 85% of them appearing once. The material sequenced was CD8+ T cells from PBMCs. This TCR was sampled from a human donor with multiple sclerosis. The chain employs TRBV6-2 or TRBV6-3 and TRBJ2-7; perhaps TRBD2 as D (6 bases). As DNA, the CDR3 is TGTGCCAGCAGTTACACGGGAGTATGGAACGAGCAGTACTTC. This codes for CASSYTGVWNEQYF.